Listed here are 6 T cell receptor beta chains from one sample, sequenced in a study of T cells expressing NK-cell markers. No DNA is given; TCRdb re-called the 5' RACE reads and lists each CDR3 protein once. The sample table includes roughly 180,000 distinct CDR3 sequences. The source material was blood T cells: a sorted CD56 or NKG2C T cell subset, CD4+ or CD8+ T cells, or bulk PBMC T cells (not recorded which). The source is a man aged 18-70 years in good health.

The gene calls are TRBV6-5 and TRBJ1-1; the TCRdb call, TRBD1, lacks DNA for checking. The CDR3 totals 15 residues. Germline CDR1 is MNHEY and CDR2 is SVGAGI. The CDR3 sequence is CASSYSRGMNTEAFF.

The CDR3 region is CASSLGGASSLNTEAFF. This chain uses TRBV5-1 with TRBJ1-1; TCRdb's D gene call, TRBD1, goes unchecked for lack of DNA. The germline CDR1 and CDR2 sequences are SGHRS and YFSETQ. The CDR3 consists of 17 residues.

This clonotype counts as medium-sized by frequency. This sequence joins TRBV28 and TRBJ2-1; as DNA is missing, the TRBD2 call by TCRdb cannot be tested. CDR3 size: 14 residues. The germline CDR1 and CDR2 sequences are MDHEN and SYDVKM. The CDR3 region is CASGALSSYNEQFF.

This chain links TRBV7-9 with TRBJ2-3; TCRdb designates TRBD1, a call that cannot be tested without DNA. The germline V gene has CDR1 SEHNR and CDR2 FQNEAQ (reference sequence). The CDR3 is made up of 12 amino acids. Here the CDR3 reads CASSPGGGTQYF.

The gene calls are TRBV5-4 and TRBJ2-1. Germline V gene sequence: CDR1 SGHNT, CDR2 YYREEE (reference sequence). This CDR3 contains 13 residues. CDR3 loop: CASSLRPYNEQFF.

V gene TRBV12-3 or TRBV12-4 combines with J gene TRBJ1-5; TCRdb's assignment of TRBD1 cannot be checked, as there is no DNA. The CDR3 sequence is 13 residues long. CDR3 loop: CASRVDRAQPQHF.